This TCR beta chain was observed in a study of cytomegalovirus exposure and HLA in healthy donors. Study observations and caveats: Most subjects' HLA-A and HLA-B alleles were reportedly predicted from TCR beta sequences. Exclusion as indistinguishable affected some V segments, including TRBV6-2 and TRBV6-3.

13 Jbeta primers and 60 Vbeta primers were used for the PCR. This table comes from immunoSEQ multiplex PCR, and its TCRdb copy is limited to in-frame clones, with some not included. The top ten hold 2% to 2.5% of the sample, which has over 250,000 clones, just over 70% seen once. The V gene's germline CDR1 is MRHNA and CDR2 SNTAGT. The CDR3 consists of 15 residues. J was trimmed by 2 bases and V by 2 bases; bases with no gene match: 6. As to this clone: Its antigen is still unknown.

The gene calls are TRBV6-4 and TRBJ2-7; 7 bases are shared with TRBD2. Sequencing input: PBMCs. This clonotype was sampled from a female donor in good health and CMV-seronegative. CDR3 bases: TGTGCCAGCAGTGACCAGGCGGGAGTACCCTACGAGCAGTACTTC. Translating it yields CASSDQAGVPYEQYF.